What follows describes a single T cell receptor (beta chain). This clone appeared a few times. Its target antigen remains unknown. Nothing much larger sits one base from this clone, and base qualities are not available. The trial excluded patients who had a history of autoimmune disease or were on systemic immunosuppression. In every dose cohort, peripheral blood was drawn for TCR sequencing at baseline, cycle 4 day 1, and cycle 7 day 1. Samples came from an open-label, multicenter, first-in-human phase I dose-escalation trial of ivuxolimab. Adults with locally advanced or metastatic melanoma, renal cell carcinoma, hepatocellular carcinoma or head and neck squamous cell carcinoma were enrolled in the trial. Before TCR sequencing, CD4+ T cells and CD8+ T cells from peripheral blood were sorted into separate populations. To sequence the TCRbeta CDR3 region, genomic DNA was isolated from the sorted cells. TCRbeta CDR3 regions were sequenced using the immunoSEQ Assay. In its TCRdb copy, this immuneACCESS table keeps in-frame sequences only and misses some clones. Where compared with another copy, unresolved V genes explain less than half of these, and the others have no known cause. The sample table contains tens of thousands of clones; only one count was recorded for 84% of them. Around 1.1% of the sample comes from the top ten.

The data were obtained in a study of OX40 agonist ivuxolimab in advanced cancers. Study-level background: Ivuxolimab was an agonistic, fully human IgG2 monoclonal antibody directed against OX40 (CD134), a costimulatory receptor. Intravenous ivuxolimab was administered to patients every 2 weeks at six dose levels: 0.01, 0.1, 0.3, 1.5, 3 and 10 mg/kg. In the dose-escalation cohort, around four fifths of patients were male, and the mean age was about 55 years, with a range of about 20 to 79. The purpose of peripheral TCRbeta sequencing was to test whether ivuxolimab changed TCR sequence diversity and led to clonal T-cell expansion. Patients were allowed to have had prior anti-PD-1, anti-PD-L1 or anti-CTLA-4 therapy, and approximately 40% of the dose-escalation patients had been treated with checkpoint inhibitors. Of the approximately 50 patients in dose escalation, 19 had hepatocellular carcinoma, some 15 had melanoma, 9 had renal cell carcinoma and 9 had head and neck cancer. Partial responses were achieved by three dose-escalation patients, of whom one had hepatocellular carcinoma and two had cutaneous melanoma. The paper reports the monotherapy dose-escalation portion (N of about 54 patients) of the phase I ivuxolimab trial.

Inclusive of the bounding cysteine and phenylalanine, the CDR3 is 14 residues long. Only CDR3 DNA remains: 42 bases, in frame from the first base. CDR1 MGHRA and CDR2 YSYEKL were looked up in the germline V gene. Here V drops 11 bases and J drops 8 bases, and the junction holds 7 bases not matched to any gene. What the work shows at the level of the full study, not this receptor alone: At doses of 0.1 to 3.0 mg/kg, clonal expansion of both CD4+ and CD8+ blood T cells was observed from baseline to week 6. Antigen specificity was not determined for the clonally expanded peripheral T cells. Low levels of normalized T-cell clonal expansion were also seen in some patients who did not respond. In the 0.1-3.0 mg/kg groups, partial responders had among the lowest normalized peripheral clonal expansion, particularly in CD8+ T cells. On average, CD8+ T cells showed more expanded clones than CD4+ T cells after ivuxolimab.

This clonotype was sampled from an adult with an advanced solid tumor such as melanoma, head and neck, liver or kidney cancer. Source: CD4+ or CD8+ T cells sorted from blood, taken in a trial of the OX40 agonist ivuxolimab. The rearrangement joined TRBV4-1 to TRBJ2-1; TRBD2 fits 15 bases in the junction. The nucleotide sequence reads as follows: TGCGCCGCAGGGACTAGCGGGGGGAGCGATGAGCAGTTCTTC. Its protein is CAAGTSGGSDEQFF.